The following is a T cell receptor beta chain sequence with its context. Its cognate antigen has yet to be identified. Base qualities were left out, and no much larger clone turns up one base away. CDR1 and CDR2 were assigned from the germline V gene as SGHTA and FQGTGA. Trimming takes 1 base from V and 7 bases from J, and the germline ends sit 14 bases apart. Its CDR3 holds 16 amino acids, cysteine through phenylalanine. CDR3 DNA only is kept here, 48 bases in frame from base 1. The data belong to a study of cytomegalovirus exposure and HLA in healthy donors (dated by TCRdb to about 2017). Some background on the complete study: An earlier analysis of several hundred of the donors reported more than 250 Gb of sequence data and 117 million unique TCR beta sequences from about 179 million T cells. To predict cytomegalovirus infection status, the study brought together high-throughput TCR immunosequencing, statistical association of individual TCRs with disease status, and machine learning. In an earlier analysis of roughly 600 of the donors, high-throughput TCR beta sequencing was used to judge whether each TCR beta V gene segment behaved as functional or pseudogenic. Donor age, sex, ethnicity and CMV serostatus were compiled together with the repertoire data. Class I and class II HLA loci were covered by the typing at four-digit resolution. The study aimed to test whether signatures of past pathogen exposure could be identified by cataloging public T cell receptors. All discovery cohort repertoires had been generated on a single sequencing platform. The later analysis used no new phenotypic data to find candidate immune exposures, relying instead on TCR beta sequences and their occurrence across donors. Of the roughly 400 genotyped donors, over 70% fell in the genetic ancestry cluster associated with self-reported Caucasian donors. The study used immunosequencing to profile the T cell repertoires of 670 or so subjects and linked those repertoires to cytomegalovirus serostatus. A separate validation cohort of roughly 120 different subjects was used in addition to the 666-subject first cohort. Typing coverage differed by locus: A, B, C, DRB1 and DQB1 were typed in about 620-630 donors, DQA1 in about 560, DPA1 in 606, and DPB1 in about 450. Roughly 5 DR-DQ haplotypes were handled as single units for association and clustering because linkage in the cohort was strong. Roughly 300 gigabases of sequencing data and around 90 million unique TCR sequences made up an early release that covered 640 HLA-typed donors. A later analysis re-examined previously published TCR beta repertoires from roughly 650 donors and added high-resolution HLA genotyping to investigate patterns of TCR occurrence. Across about 370 genotyped donors of the cohort, an average of roughly 200,000 unique TCR beta nucleotide sequences per donor were sequenced, and approximately 17% of those sequences were non-productive. A later genetic analysis used genome-wide SNP genotypes for about 55% of the 666 donors, treating that subset as a discovery cohort.

The cohort comprised fewer than 750 healthy bone marrow donors. At the time of sampling, every cohort member was nominally healthy, though immune exposures that went unrecorded were likely present. The donor was CMV seronegative and was included in the group of 352 seronegative cohort members. Each donor provided a peripheral blood sample, and peripheral blood mononuclear cells were used for TCR beta sequencing. Genomic DNA extraction from the blood cell samples was performed with the Qiagen DNeasy Blood Extraction Kit. Findings and caveats that apply to the study as a whole: In a later genetic analysis, fewer N-insertions in productive TCRs were reported among donors in an Asian-associated ancestry cluster than the roughly 700-donor mean. Because counts were too low, roughly 18 rarely observed V segments, including chromosome 9 orphons, were left out of the earlier analysis of about 500 of the donors. The authors suggested that the approach could potentially be generalized to other disease states and immunological phenotypes. For the cohort, immune exposure information was limited to CMV serostatus. A later analysis found that most CMV-associated TCR beta chains appeared HLA-restricted, with HLA associations seemingly driven largely by CMV exposure. In an earlier analysis of more than 500 of the donors, most TCR beta V segments appeared in productive rearrangements about 90% or about 30% of the time, broadly matching IMGT annotations. The classifier was reported to diagnose cytomegalovirus status with high specificity and sensitivity in both the original cohort and the validation cohort. A total of 164 TCR beta chains were listed by the study as associated with cytomegalovirus. This cohort had only TCR beta chains sequenced, and the lack of alpha or paired-chain data limited which features could be detected. In a later analysis, HLA-associated TCR beta chains showed more clonal expansion and lower generation probabilities than non-associated chains that were equally common. Some IMGT-functional V segments, including TRBV6-2 and TRBV6-3, could not be told apart with the 87-base-pair reads, so those segments were excluded. Most TCR sequences were observed very rarely across donors, whereas some public TCRs were present in many individuals. In a later analysis, the rate of TCR association differed among HLA loci, with DRB1 alleles having the most associated TCRs and HLA-C alleles having the fewest. According to a later analysis, parvovirus B19, influenza, CMV and Epstein-Barr virus appeared linked to several top co-occurrence clusters. In a later genetic analysis, a missense DCLRE1C variant was associated with V-gene and J-gene trimming of TCR beta chains, and the association was replicated in an independent cohort. In a later analysis, about 17,000 TCR beta sequences were associated with specific HLA alleles at a false discovery rate of 0.05. Strong co-occurrence of HLA alleles, especially DR and DQ, made assigning TCR associations to individual alleles difficult. The presence/absence analyses assumed that sequencing depth was roughly uniform across donors, and that assumption may not be true. A further reported finding was that TCR beta sequences accurately predicted the HLA-A and HLA-B alleles for most subjects in the first cohort. Correlated functional status among segregating V segments might reflect linkage disequilibrium, but an unknown experimental factor could not be ruled out. In vitro tests confirmed that a few of the cytomegalovirus-associated TCR beta chains recognize cytomegalovirus antigens. The sequencing pipeline was judged likely to have produced a cluster of highly shared sequence variants as a technical artifact. Because HLA typing was missing for some donors at each locus, association tests included only the typed subset.

The method was the immunoSEQ multiplex PCR assay. A mixture of 60 forward primers for TCR Vbeta segments and 13 reverse primers for TCR Jbeta segments was used in the multiplex PCR. A multiplex PCR assay on genomic DNA amplified the CDR3 region of rearranged TCR beta genes. The Illumina HiSeq System was used to sequence the amplified TCR beta libraries as 87-base-pair reads. The study's processing was this. Across the 600 to 700 repertoires, a later analysis counted 78 million or so unique TCR beta chains, about 10 million of which were shared by at least two donors. A nearest-neighbor algorithm error-corrected the raw reads and collapsed the reads into unique sequences, merging closely related sequences to remove PCR and sequencing errors. V, D and J gene segments were assigned by aligning CDR3 sequences to IMGT reference sequences. For a sequence to be retained, a match of at least six nucleotides was required to both a V gene segment and a J gene segment. A rearrangement counted as productive if the CDR3 had no stop codons and remained in frame with V and J, and every other rearrangement counted as non-productive. CDR3 was defined according to IMGT convention as the region running from the second conserved V-encoded cysteine to the conserved J-encoded phenylalanine. The earlier analysis of 550 to 650 of the donors excluded any sequence lacking an unambiguous match to a single V gene segment. In an earlier analysis of approximately 560 of the donors, a V segment was called functional when productive rearrangements were above 56.7%, and segregating when the standard deviation between donors exceeded 5%. A statistical classification framework was built for diagnosing cytomegalovirus status from the catalog of TCR beta chain sequences. In a later analysis, V and J genes were assigned by comparing TCR nucleotide sequences against IMGT/GENE-DB human TR gene sequences. The TCRdist pipeline was used in a later analysis to assign CDR3 sequences and most-parsimonious VDJ recombination scenarios. In a later analysis, each TCR beta chain was defined by its CDR3 amino acid sequence together with its V-gene family, and reads lacking a unique V-gene family were excluded. In a later analysis, fewer than 650 highly shared, low-generation-probability nucleotide sequences were removed to address suspected cross-contamination and a sequencing artifact. A later analysis calculated a clonal expansion index for each public chain from normalized within-repertoire ranks of inferred template counts. In a later analysis, generation probabilities were computed using a VDJ recombination model fitted to out-of-frame rearrangements, and the results were checked against IGoR. Hypergeometric tests were used in a later analysis to score TCR-TCR, TCR-HLA and TCR-CMV co-occurrence, with a repertoire-size bias correction applied to the TCR pairs. A later analysis estimated false discovery rates by permuting HLA or CMV assignments 20 times. In a later analysis, co-occurring TCRs were grouped using DBSCAN, and TCRdist sequence similarity was added for clustering within HLA-allele-positive subsets. Repertoires with fewer than 30,000 or more than 120,000 public chains, plus five repertoires with anomalous nucleotide sharing, were excluded from co-occurrence clustering. Imported from immuneACCESS, the table was reduced by TCRdb to in-frame sequences with V and J called. These copies leave out some clones; in studies compared against another copy, an unresolved V gene accounts for under half, and the cause of the remainder is not known. V, J and clone size derive from that table, while D and trimming were established from the DNA sequence. Present in this sample are about 180,000 clones, about four fifths of which were seen just once. The leading ten clones occupy 1.5% to 1.9% of the sample.

The sequenced material came from PBMCs. This clonotype was obtained from a man aged 35-49 years in good health and CMV-seronegative. In this chain, TRBV7-3 is recombined with TRBJ1-6, with an unclear D gene assignment. The nucleotides are TGTGCCAGCAGCTTAATCCCAGTCCAAAACAATTCACCCCTCCACTTT. Translated, it gives CASSLIPVQNNSPLHF.